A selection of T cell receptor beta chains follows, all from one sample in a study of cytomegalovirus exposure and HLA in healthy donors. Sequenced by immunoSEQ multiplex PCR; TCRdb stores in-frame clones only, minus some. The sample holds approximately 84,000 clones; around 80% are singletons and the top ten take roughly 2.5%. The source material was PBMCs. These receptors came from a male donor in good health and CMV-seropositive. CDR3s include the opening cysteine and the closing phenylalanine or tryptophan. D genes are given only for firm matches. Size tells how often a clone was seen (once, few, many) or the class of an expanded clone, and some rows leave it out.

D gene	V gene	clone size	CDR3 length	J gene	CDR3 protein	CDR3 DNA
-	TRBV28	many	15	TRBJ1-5	CASSSGTHSNQPQHF	TGTGCCAGCAGCAGCGGGACACATAGCAATCAGCCCCAGCATTTT
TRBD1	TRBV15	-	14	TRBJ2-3	CATSTRQGQDTQYF	TGTGCCACCAGCACCCGACAGGGTCAAGATACGCAGTATTTT
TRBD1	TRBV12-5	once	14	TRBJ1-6	CASGPDRARSPLHF	TGTGCTAGTGGACCAGACAGGGCTCGCTCACCCCTCCACTTT
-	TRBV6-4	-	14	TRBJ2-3	CASKEGADGDTQYF	TGTGCCAGCAAGGAAGGAGCGGACGGCGATACGCAGTATTTT
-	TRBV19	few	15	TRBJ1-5	CASSSLAIGNQPQHF	TGTGCCAGTAGTAGCCTAGCAATTGGCAATCAGCCCCAGCATTTT
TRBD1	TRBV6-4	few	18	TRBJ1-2	CASRPNRGVGQGLSGYTF	TGTGCCAGCAGACCGAACAGGGGGGTGGGACAGGGTCTTTCTGGCTACACCTTC
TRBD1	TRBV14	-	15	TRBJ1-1	CASSQLFPGQGEAFF	TGTGCCAGCAGCCAACTTTTCCCGGGACAGGGAGAAGCTTTCTTT
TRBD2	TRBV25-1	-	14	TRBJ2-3	CASSAWTSSDTQYF	TGTGCCAGCAGTGCCTGGACTAGCTCAGATACGCAGTATTTT
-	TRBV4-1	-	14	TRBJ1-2	CASSQEIDSPLGTF	TGCGCCAGCAGCCAAGAGATAGACAGCCCCTTAGGCACCTTC
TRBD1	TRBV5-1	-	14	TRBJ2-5	CASSSGQEQETQYF	TGCGCCAGCAGCTCGGGACAGGAGCAAGAGACCCAGTACTTC
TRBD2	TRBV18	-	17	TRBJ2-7	CASSPLPSGTSSYEQYF	TGTGCCAGCTCACCACTGCCTAGCGGGACGAGCTCCTACGAGCAGTACTTC
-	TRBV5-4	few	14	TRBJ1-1	CASSWAFGDTEAFF	TGTGCCAGCAGCTGGGCCTTCGGGGACACTGAAGCTTTCTTT
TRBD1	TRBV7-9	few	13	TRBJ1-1	CASSWTGDTEAFF	TGTGCCAGCAGCTGGACAGGGGACACTGAAGCTTTCTTT
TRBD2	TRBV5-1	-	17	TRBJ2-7	CASSTGLAGTVFNEQYF	TGCGCCAGCAGCACAGGACTAGCGGGTACCGTCTTCAACGAGCAGTACTTC
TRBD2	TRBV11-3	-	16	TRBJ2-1	CASSKGTSGSSDEQFF	TGTGCCAGCAGCAAAGGGACTAGCGGGAGTTCGGATGAGCAGTTCTTC
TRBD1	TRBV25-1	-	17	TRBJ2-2	CASSGALDRATTGELFF	TGTGCCAGCAGTGGGGCCCTCGACAGGGCGACGACCGGGGAGCTGTTTTTT
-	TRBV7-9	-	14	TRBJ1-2	CASSSRLEADGYTF	TGTGCCAGCAGCTCTCGCTTGGAGGCGGATGGCTACACCTTC
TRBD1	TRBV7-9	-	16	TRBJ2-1	CASSQRDRGPYNEQFF	TGTGCCAGCAGCCAACGTGACAGGGGGCCCTACAATGAGCAGTTCTTC
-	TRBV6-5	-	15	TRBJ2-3	CASSLSEEGSDTQYF	TGTGCCAGCAGCCTTTCGGAGGAGGGGTCAGATACGCAGTATTTT
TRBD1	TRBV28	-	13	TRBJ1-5	CATSRQGSQPQHF	TGTGCCACCTCCAGACAGGGCAGCCAGCCCCAGCATTTT
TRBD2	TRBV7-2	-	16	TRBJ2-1	CASSLAQLAVPPEQFF	TGTGCCAGCAGCTTAGCACAGCTAGCGGTACCGCCTGAGCAGTTCTTC
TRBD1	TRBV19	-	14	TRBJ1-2	CASSRTGGDYGYTF	TGTGCCAGTAGCCGGACAGGGGGCGACTATGGCTACACCTTC
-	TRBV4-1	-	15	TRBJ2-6	CASSEVPVGANVLTF	TGCGCCAGCAGCGAGGTCCCTGTTGGGGCCAACGTCCTGACTTTC
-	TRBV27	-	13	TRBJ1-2	CASSLLKSEGYTF	TGTGCCAGCAGTTTATTGAAATCCGAGGGCTACACCTTC
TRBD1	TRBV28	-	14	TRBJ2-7	CASSGTGGLYEQYF	TGTGCCAGCAGCGGGACAGGGGGTCTGTACGAGCAGTACTTC
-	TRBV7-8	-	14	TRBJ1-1	CASSRRPGSTEAFF	TGTGCCAGCAGCCGCCGTCCGGGGTCCACTGAAGCTTTCTTT
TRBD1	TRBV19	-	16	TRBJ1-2	CASREWVSTGNYGYTF	TGTGCCAGTAGAGAATGGGTCTCGACAGGGAACTATGGCTACACCTTC
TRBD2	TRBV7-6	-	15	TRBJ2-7	CASSNGLAAVYEQYF	TGTGCCAGCAGCAACGGACTAGCGGCAGTCTACGAGCAGTACTTC
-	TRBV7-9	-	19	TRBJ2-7	CASRTGTRVVGRPSYEQYF	TGTGCCAGCAGAACCGGGACAAGGGTGGTCGGGAGGCCCTCCTACGAGCAGTACTTC
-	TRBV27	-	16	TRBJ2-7	CASSFLSPTGSYEQYF	TGTGCCAGCAGTTTCCTCTCCCCGACAGGTTCCTACGAGCAGTACTTC
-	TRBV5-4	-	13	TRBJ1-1	CASSLTGSTEAFF	TGTGCCAGCAGCCTCACAGGGTCCACTGAAGCTTTCTTT
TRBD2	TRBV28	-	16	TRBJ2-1	CASSIPTSGNYNEQFF	TGTGCCAGCAGTATACCGACTAGCGGGAATTACAATGAGCAGTTCTTC
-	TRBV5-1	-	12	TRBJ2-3	CASSPLGSTQYF	TGCGCCAGCAGCCCACTAGGGAGCACGCAGTATTTT
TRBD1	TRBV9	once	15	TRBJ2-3	CASSGDSASTDTQYF	TGTGCCAGCAGCGGGGACAGCGCTAGCACAGATACGCAGTATTTT
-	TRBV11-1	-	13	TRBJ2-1	CASSLAPTREQFF	TGTGCCAGCAGCTTAGCCCCCACACGTGAGCAGTTCTTC
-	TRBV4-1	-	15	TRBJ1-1	CASRRIGGMNTEAFF	TGCGCCAGCAGACGAATAGGGGGAATGAACACTGAAGCTTTCTTT
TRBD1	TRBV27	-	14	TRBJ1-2	CASSITGGAYGYTF	TGTGCCAGCAGTATCACAGGGGGGGCCTATGGCTACACCTTC
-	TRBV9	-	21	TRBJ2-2	CASSGNRGRETSGTNTGELFF	TGTGCCAGCAGCGGTAACAGGGGGCGCGAGACTAGCGGTACGAACACCGGGGAGCTGTTTTTT
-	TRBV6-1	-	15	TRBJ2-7	CASSGKHTPTYEQYF	TGTGCCAGCAGTGGCAAACACACACCGACCTACGAGCAGTACTTC
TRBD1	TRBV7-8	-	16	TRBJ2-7	CASSLPMDRPAYEQYF	TGTGCCAGCAGCTTACCGATGGACAGGCCCGCCTACGAGCAGTACTTC
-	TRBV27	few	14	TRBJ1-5	CASSFDRSNQPQHF	TGTGCCAGCAGTTTCGACAGGAGCAATCAGCCCCAGCATTTT
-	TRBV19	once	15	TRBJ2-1	CASSIRGNSYNEQFF	TGTGCCAGTAGTATACGGGGGAACTCCTACAATGAGCAGTTCTTC
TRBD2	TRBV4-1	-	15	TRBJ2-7	CASSQGLAGGYEQYF	TGCGCCAGCAGCCAAGGACTAGCGGGAGGCTACGAGCAGTACTTC
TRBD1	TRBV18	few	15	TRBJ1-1	CASSPRQGADTEAFF	TGTGCCAGCTCACCGCGACAGGGGGCGGACACTGAAGCTTTCTTT
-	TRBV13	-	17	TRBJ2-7	CASSLRRSGLQDYEQYF	TGTGCCAGCAGCTTACGGCGGTCCGGACTACAAGACTACGAGCAGTACTTC
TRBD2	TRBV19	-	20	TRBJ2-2	CASHTVGGLAGGPRTGELFF	TGTGCCAGTCATACAGTTGGGGGACTAGCGGGAGGGCCCCGGACCGGGGAGCTGTTTTTT
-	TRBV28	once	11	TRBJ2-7	CASSETIEQYF	TGTGCCAGCAGTGAGACTATTGAGCAGTACTTC
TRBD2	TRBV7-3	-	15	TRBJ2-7	CASSLEASGRAEQYF	TGTGCCAGCAGCTTAGAGGCTAGCGGGAGAGCCGAGCAGTACTTC
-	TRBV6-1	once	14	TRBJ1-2	CASSEAGGDYGYTF	TGTGCCAGCAGTGAAGCAGGGGGGGACTATGGCTACACCTTC